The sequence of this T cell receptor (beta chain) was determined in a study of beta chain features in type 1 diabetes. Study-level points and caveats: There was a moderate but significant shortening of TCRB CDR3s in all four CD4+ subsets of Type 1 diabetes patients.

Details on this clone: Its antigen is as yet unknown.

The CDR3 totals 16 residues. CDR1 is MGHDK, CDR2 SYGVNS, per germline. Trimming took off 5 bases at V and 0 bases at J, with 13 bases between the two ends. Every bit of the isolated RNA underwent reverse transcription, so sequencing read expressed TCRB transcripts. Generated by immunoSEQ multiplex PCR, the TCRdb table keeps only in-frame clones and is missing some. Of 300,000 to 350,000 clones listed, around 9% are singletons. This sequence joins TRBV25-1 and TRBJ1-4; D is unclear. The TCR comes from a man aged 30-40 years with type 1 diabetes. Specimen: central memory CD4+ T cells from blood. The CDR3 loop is CASSKTIGTTNEKLFF. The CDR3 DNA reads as TGTGCCAGCAGTAAAACTATCGGTACAACTAATGAAAAACTGTTTTTT. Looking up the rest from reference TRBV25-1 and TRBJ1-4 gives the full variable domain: EADIYQTPRYLVIGTGKKITLECSQTMGHDKMYWYQQDPGMELHLIHYSYGVNSTEKGDLSSESTVSRIRTEHFPLTLESARPSHTSQYLCASSKTIGTTNEKLFFGSGTQLSVL.